This T cell receptor beta chain was obtained from a study of blood T cell repertoires in COVID-19. Study in general: Sites across the United States, Italy and Spain contributed samples from acute and convalescent COVID-19. Sample material is recorded as cDNA or gDNA derived from T cells, B-cell-depleted T cells, or PBMCs.

CDR3 length equals 13 residues. Germline lookup yields CDR1 SGHTA and CDR2 FQGNSA. V lost 6 bases and J lost 2; bases outside the gene matches: 4. Per the original data handling: From reference gene primer amplification, estimates of nucleated cell counts were derived. Clones were read by immunoSEQ multiplex PCR, and TCRdb kept only the in-frame ones, dropping some. The V and J calls and clone size are taken from that table; D and trimming were inferred from the DNA. In the table there are about 200,000 clones, 82% of which are singletons. The TCR sequence derives from a human donor with acute or convalescent COVID-19. The donor label of this sample is uncertain. V gene TRBV7-2 combines with J gene TRBJ2-7; TRBD1 agrees at 7 bases. Specimen: peripheral blood. The chain's CDR3 is CASSSQGAYEQYF. For the CDR3, the DNA is TGTGCCAGCAGTTCCCAGGGGGCCTACGAGCAGTACTTC.